This T cell receptor beta chain was observed in a study of T cells in Graves' hyperthyroidism and ophthalmopathy. Study details: Peripheral blood was obtained at initial diagnosis, preceding any treatment.

Germline lookup yields CDR1 KGHDR and CDR2 SFDVKD. Trimming took 2 bases from V and 3 from J; bases not matched to a gene: 5. This CDR3 is 15 amino acids long. The investigators amplified TCR beta CDR3 regions from RNA transcripts. HTBI primers were the set used in a first-round RT-PCR of the TCR CDR3. TCRdb re-derived calls from the multiplex PCR reads in MiXCR, one entry per CDR3 protein. The table shows some 740,000 distinct CDR3 sequences, with approximately 15% occurring only once. Stability of Graves' hyperthyroidism was defined as absent ophthalmopathy progression within 18 months. Source material for PBMCs was less than 12 ml fresh peripheral blood.

This TCR was sampled from a woman under 30 with Graves' hyperthyroidism. This chain joins TRBV24-1 and TRBJ2-7; 8 bases agree with TRBD2. The material sequenced was blood. The chain's CDR3 is CATSDSGRAYYEQYF. CDR3 DNA: TGTGCCACCAGTGATTCCGGGAGGGCCTACTACGAGCAGTACTTC.